This paragraph covers one T cell receptor beta chain sequence. This entry is derived from a study of technical replicates of blood from a handful of donors. Losses at the gene ends were 5 bases for V and 6 bases for J; bases not matched to a gene: 11. The CDR3 sequence is 16 residues long. Germline CDR1 reads MGHDK; CDR2 reads SYGVNS. Generated by immunoSEQ multiplex PCR, the TCRdb table keeps only in-frame clones and is missing some. The sample includes roughly 69,000 clones, roughly 86% of them seen just once. This sequence was found in a human donor in good health. Some clones in this sample may be carry-over from other donors' samples. This rearrangement joins TRBV25-1 to TRBJ2-3; TRBD1 aligns across 10 bases. The sample comprised PBMCs. CDR3 sequence (DNA): TGTGCCAGCAGTCCCCTTGGGACAGGGGTTGGGGATACGCAGTATTTT. Translation: CASSPLGTGVGDTQYF.